A single sample is the source of the 15 T cell receptor beta chains below, sequenced in a study of CD8+CD57+ T cells in acquired aplastic anemia. CDR3 and TCR beta VDJ profiling relied on genomic DNA as the template. TCRdb ran MiXCR on the reads and lists one entry per CDR3 protein. The data hold around 130,000 distinct CDR3 sequences, with roughly 50% observed a single time. Sequences were obtained from sorted CD4+, CD8+, or CD8+CD57+ T cells (not recorded which) from PBMCs. The receptors derive from a human donor in good health, serving as a control.

This clonotype was seen ten or more times. The chain is built from TRBV7-8 and TRBJ2-7; 7 bases fit TRBD1. The germline V gene has CDR1 SGHVS and CDR2 FQNEAQ. The CDR3 runs to 16 residues. The V and J ends lost 2 bases and 0 bases, in that order; junction bases with no gene match: 7. The CDR3 DNA is TGTGCCAGCAGCTTACCCCGGGACAGAGCCTCCTACGAGCAGTACTTC. It translates to CASSLPRDRASYEQYF.

The chain recombines TRBV15 with TRBJ1-2; 7 bases fit TRBD1. CDR1 is LNHNV and CDR2 is YYDKDF in the germline V gene (reference sequence). This CDR3 is built from 15 residues. V gave up 2 bases and J gave up 4 bases; unmatched junction bases: 7. CDR3 sequence: CATSRLRQGFYGYTF. CDR3 DNA sequence: TGTGCCACCAGCAGACTCCGACAGGGTTTCTATGGCTACACCTTC. Filled out from reference TRBV15 and TRBJ1-2, the complete variable domain reads DAMVIQNPRYQVTQFGKPVTLSCSQTLNHNVMYWYQQKSSQAPKLLFHYYDKDFNNEADTPDNFQSRRPNTSFCFLDIRSPGLGDTAMYLCATSRLRQGFYGYTFGSGTRLTVV.

The chain carries TRBV7-8 and TRBJ1-1; no clear D. The CDR3 spans 13 residues. Looked up from germline, CDR1 is SGHVS and CDR2 is FQNEAQ. The V end was cut by 7 bases, the J end by 5 bases, with 14 bases between. In DNA, the CDR3 is TGTGCCAGCACCCAAACCCCTTGGACTGAAGCTTTCTTT. Translating it yields CASTQTPWTEAFF.

This clonotype was seen many times. The chain couples TRBV11-3 to TRBJ1-1; a weak D match, TRBD1 (6 bases). Trimming stripped 1 base from V and 11 bases from J, with 17 bases between. This CDR3 comprises 14 residues. From germline, CDR1 is SGHNT and CDR2 YENEEA. The CDR3 loop is CASSLATRGGNAFF. The CDR3 DNA sequence: TGTGCCAGCAGCTTAGCTACTAGGGGGGGAAACGCTTTCTTT.

The rearrangement joins TRBV7-2 to TRBJ2-3, with D unclear. This CDR3 contains 12 residues. Germline CDR1 is SGHTA and CDR2 is FQGNSA. V lost 4 bases and J lost 6, with 8 bases in between. DNA for the CDR3: TGTGCCAGCAGCTACAATAGGGATACGCAGTATTTT. Protein: CASSYNRDTQYF.

The gene calls are TRBV12-3 or TRBV12-4 and TRBJ1-2; 7 nucleotides match TRBD1. There are 13 residues in the CDR3. The V and J ends lost 1 base and 4 bases, in that order; junction bases with no gene match: 0. The CDR3 sequence is CASSLGDSYGYTF. Written as DNA, the CDR3 is TGTGCCAGCAGTTTAGGGGACAGCTATGGCTACACCTTC.

The rearrangement links TRBV6-2 or TRBV6-3 to TRBJ1-5; TRBD1 is a possible D gene (6 bases). Germline CDR1 is MNHEY and CDR2 is SVGEGT. The CDR3 contains 16 residues. CDR3 coding DNA: TGTAGCAGCAGTTCTCCCCCGGGACACCCTCTCGAAGCCCAGCATTTT. Protein: CSSSSPPGHPLEAQHF.

The chain has TRBV29-1 and TRBJ1-2, with D maybe TRBD1 (6 bases). CDR1 and CDR2 (germline): SQVTM, ANQGSEA. The V and J ends lost 5 bases and 7 bases respectively, with 14 bases between them. This CDR3 comprises 12 residues. The CDR3 DNA reads as TGCAGCGTTCTTGGCTGGGGGGCTGGCTACACCTTC. This codes for CSVLGWGAGYTF.

This clonotype has a count of ten or more. The V gene is TRBV20-1, the J gene TRBJ1-5, with no clear D. Trimming left V 6 bases short and J 0 bases short, with 12 bases between. The CDR3 consists of 14 residues. Germline loops: CDR1 DFQATT, CDR2 SNEGSKA (reference sequence). Here the CDR3 reads CSAGKGSSNQPQHF. The CDR3 bases are TGCAGTGCCGGAAAGGGAAGTAGCAATCAGCCCCAGCATTTT.

This clonotype appeared many times. CDR3 coding DNA: TGTGCCTGGACAAGCTCTGGAAACACCATATATTTT. This gives the protein CAWTSSGNTIYF. The chain carries TRBV30 and TRBJ1-3, with D uncertain. Germline V CDR1 and CDR2: GTSNPN, SVGIG (reference sequence). Between the trimmed V and J ends, which lost 4 bases and 0 bases, there was a span of 4 bases. The CDR3 totals 12 residues.

This sequence joins TRBV29-1 and TRBJ2-2; D call uncertain. The length of the CDR3 is 12 residues. Germline V lookup: CDR1 SQVTM, CDR2 ANQGSEA. V dropped 4 bases and J dropped 6 bases, with 9 bases sitting between them. CDR3 sequence (DNA): TGCAGCGTTGCGAAAGAGGCCGGGGAGCTGTTTTTT. This translates into CSVAKEAGELFF.

As for this clonotype: Relative to the germline gene, one junction end is altered; a read error may explain this. The chain joins TRBV2 to TRBJ2-5; the D is unclear. CDR3 length: 12 residues. CDR1 SNHLY and CDR2 FYNNEI come from the germline V gene. The DNA for the CDR3 is TGTGCCACCAGTGGGGTTGGGGAGACCCAGTACTTC. Amino acid sequence: CATSGVGETQYF.

The chain recombines TRBV24-1 with TRBJ2-1; 7 bases fit TRBD1. With the DNA end fitting TRBJ2-5 better, the J assignment may be wrong. The CDR3 has 16 residues. Germline CDR1 reads KGHDR; CDR2 reads SFDVKD. CDR3 DNA: TGTGCCACCAGTGATCAACAGGGGAACCACCAAGAGACCCAGTACTTC. As protein: CATSDQQGNHQETQYF.

The chain links TRBV11-1 to TRBJ2-7; TRBD2 matches at 13 bases. J lost 5 bases, V lost 4 bases, and 11 bases had no gene match. This CDR3 has 17 residues. Germline CDR1 SGHAT, CDR2 FQDESV (reference sequence). CDR3 sequence: CASSSTKTSGGVHEQYF. The CDR3 DNA follows: TGTGCCAGCAGCTCCACAAAAACTAGCGGGGGGGTCCACGAGCAGTACTTC.

The rearrangement joins TRBV19 to TRBJ2-3, with D possibly matching TRBD2 (6 bases). The CDR3 is 13 amino acids. Germline V lookup: CDR1 LNHDA, CDR2 SQIVND (reference sequence). V was shortened by 3 bases and J by 6 bases, with 10 bases between the two germline ends. The CDR3 here is CASSMLGGDTQYF. The DNA of the CDR3 is TGTGCCAGTAGTATGTTAGGAGGGGATACGCAGTATTTT.